This TCR beta chain was found in a study of blood T cell repertoires in COVID-19. Study as a whole: Samples taken during acute and convalescent COVID-19 were collected in the United States, Italy and Spain. In each case, the material was cDNA or gDNA derived from T cells, B-cell-depleted T cells, or PBMCs.

With 5 bases removed from V and 4 bases from J, the gap between germline ends came to 9 bases. The CDR3 covers 13 residues. Germline V gene sequence: CDR1 SGHTA, CDR2 FQGTGA. Per the original data handling: Researchers report that nucleated cell counts were estimated from reference gene primer amplification. TCRdb's copy holds only in-frame clones and misses some; the assay was immunoSEQ multiplex PCR. Clone size and the V and J calls come from that table; the DNA yielded D and trimming. The table shows some 300,000 clones, with approximately 88% occurring only once. This chain links TRBV7-3 with TRBJ2-1; D not resolved. This TCR was recovered from a young woman who had recovered from COVID-19. Sequences were obtained from peripheral blood. For the CDR3, the DNA is TGTGCCAGCAGCCCGTACTCGTACAATGAGCAGTTCTTC. Protein sequence: CASSPYSYNEQFF.